This entry lists 22 T cell receptor beta chains sequenced from one sample in a study of blood T cell repertoires in COVID-19. Produced via immunoSEQ multiplex PCR; TCRdb's table is partial and in-frame only. The sample lists around 140,000 clones, 80% to 85% occurring once. Sequencing was performed on peripheral blood. Receptors were obtained from a woman aged 55-70 years with active or convalescent COVID-19.

V usage is TRBV10-3 and J usage is TRBJ2-1, with TRBD2 matching over 11 bases. Losses at the gene ends were 5 bases for V and 7 bases for J; bases not matched to a gene: 7. The CDR3 extends over 15 amino acids. Germline V gives CDR1 ENHRY, CDR2 SYGVKD. CDR3 sequence reads: CAISSIAGGLNEQFF. CDR3 nucleotides: TGTGCCATCAGTTCGATAGCGGGAGGGCTTAATGAGCAGTTCTTC.

The chain employs TRBV19 and TRBJ2-3; D is unclear. Per germline, CDR1 LNHDA and CDR2 SQIVND (reference sequence). V gave up 4 bases and J gave up 0 bases, with 8 bases separating them. This CDR3 comprises 14 residues. CDR3 bases: TGTGCCAGTAGTAACCAACTTAGCACAGATACGCAGTATTTT. Its translation: CASSNQLSTDTQYF.

DNA of the CDR3: TGTGCCAGCAGTTTACCGTTTACCCGGCGGGAAAGGGGGCTCTATGGCTACACCTTC. Protein: CASSLPFTRRERGLYGYTF. The chain joins TRBV28 to TRBJ1-2, with 7 nucleotides matching TRBD1. This CDR3 contains 19 residues. CDR1 and CDR2 from the germline V gene are MDHEN and SYDVKM. V shed 2 bases, J shed 4 bases, and the junction held 19 bases outside the gene matches.

The rearrangement links TRBV27 to TRBJ2-3; 10 bases map to TRBD2. The CDR3 has 14 amino acids. Trimming cost V 3 bases and J 10 bases; bases outside gene matches: 7. CDR1 is MNHEY, CDR2 SMNVEV, per germline (reference sequence). CDR3 coding DNA: TGTGCCAGCAGTTTCTGGACTAGCGGAGTATCGCAGTATTTT. As protein: CASSFWTSGVSQYF.

The chain joins TRBV12-5 to TRBJ1-1, with 7 bases fitting TRBD1. Unmatched junction bases numbered 4, after V lost 6 bases and J lost 6 bases. This CDR3 has 12 residues. Germline V gene sequence: CDR1 LGHNT, CDR2 FRNRAP. CDR3 sequence (DNA): TGTGCTAGTGGCCTCGGGACAGCTGAAGCTTTCTTT. This sequence encodes CASGLGTAEAFF.

The chain combines TRBV19 with TRBJ1-2; a possible D gene is TRBD1 (5 bases). Germline V CDR1 and CDR2: LNHDA, SQIVND (reference sequence). Between the trimmed V and J ends, which lost 0 bases and 8 bases, there was a span of 16 bases. There are 15 residues in the CDR3. For the CDR3, the DNA is TGTGCCAGTAGTATAGACAGGGCCGGAAGAAGCGGCTACACCTTC. Encoded protein: CASSIDRAGRSGYTF.

The chain has TRBV5-1 and TRBJ2-3; D may be TRBD2 (5 bases). The ends were cut back, 0 bases at V and 1 base at J, with 9 bases in the middle. CDR1 is SGHRS and CDR2 is YFSETQ in the germline V gene. The CDR3 has 15 amino acids. Here the CDR3 reads CASSLGARGTDTQYF. The CDR3 region has the DNA TGCGCCAGCAGCTTGGGGGCGCGGGGCACAGATACGCAGTATTTT.

This clone was picked up a small number of times. The chain uses TRBV5-5 and TRBJ1-5; no firm D call. V was cut by 4 bases and J by 6 bases, with 11 bases left in between. The germline V gene encodes CDR1 SGHKS and CDR2 YYEKEE (reference sequence). This CDR3 contains 13 residues. The CDR3 DNA follows: TGTGCCAGCAGCCTCCTCGGCGGTCAGCCCCAGCATTTT. Protein: CASSLLGGQPQHF.

This chain joins TRBV2 and TRBJ2-4; TRBD2 agrees at 15 bases. Germline CDR1 is SNHLY and CDR2 is FYNNEI. The ends lost 6 bases at V and 7 bases at J; junction bases unmatched: 7. The CDR3 covers 16 residues. The CDR3 is CASRSGLAGGRNIQYF. The CDR3 DNA sequence: TGTGCCAGCAGATCGGGACTAGCGGGGGGTAGGAACATTCAGTACTTC.

This chain connects TRBV6-2 or TRBV6-3 to TRBJ1-2; D remains unclear. Trimming stripped 2 bases from V and 4 bases from J, with 17 bases between. The CDR3 has 16 residues. Looked up from germline, CDR1 is MNHEY and CDR2 is SVGEGT. The CDR3 protein is CASSYRRGDELYGYTF. CDR3 DNA sequence: TGTGCCAGCAGTTACCGGCGGGGTGACGAGCTCTATGGCTACACCTTC.

The rearrangement joins TRBV12-3 or TRBV12-4 to TRBJ1-2; a possible D gene is TRBD1 (6 bases). Trimming took 6 bases from V and 9 from J, leaving 17 bases between them. This CDR3 comprises 13 residues. The CDR3 protein is CASSQGTLDRYTF. The CDR3 DNA reads TGTGCCAGCAGCCAGGGGACACTCGATCGCTACACCTTC.

The chain combines TRBV5-1 with TRBJ2-2; tentatively, D is TRBD1 (6 bases). The CDR3 totals 16 residues. V was cut by 4 bases and J by 2 bases, with 15 bases left in between. Germline CDR1 reads SGHRS; CDR2 reads YFSETQ. CDR3 in amino acids: CASSLTGTTNTGELFF. The CDR3, as DNA: TGCGCCAGCAGCCTCACCGGGACAACTAACACCGGGGAGCTGTTTTTT.

The rearrangement links TRBV15 to TRBJ1-2, with D possibly being TRBD1 (6 bases). The V and J ends lost 3 bases and 2 bases respectively, with 13 bases between them. The CDR3 is 15 amino acids. CDR1 LNHNV and CDR2 YYDKDF come from the germline V gene (reference sequence). CDR3 DNA: TGTGCCACCAGCAGCTTGACAGGCGCGAACTATGGCTACACCTTC. Translating gives CATSSLTGANYGYTF.

The rearrangement links TRBV10-2 to TRBJ2-5, with D perhaps matching TRBD2 (6 bases). This CDR3 is 15 amino acids long. The V gene's germline CDR1 is WSHSY and CDR2 SAAADI. The V and J ends lost 8 bases and 2 bases respectively, with 18 bases between them. Here the CDR3 reads CASRNWEAQQETQYF. In nucleotides, the CDR3 is TGCGCCAGCCGGAATTGGGAGGCTCAACAAGAGACCCAGTACTTC.

The rearrangement links TRBV24-1 to TRBJ2-3; 8 bases align to TRBD1. The ends lost 1 base at V and 7 bases at J; junction bases unmatched: 6. CDR1 and CDR2 (germline): KGHDR, SFDVKD. This CDR3 is built from 15 residues. The CDR3 nucleotides read TGTGCCACCAGTGATTTTCCCCGGACAGGGAATACGCAGTATTTT. This codes for CATSDFPRTGNTQYF.

This clone has just one count. The chain couples TRBV18 to TRBJ1-1; D is ambiguous. This CDR3 has 13 residues. Germline V lookup: CDR1 KGHSH, CDR2 LQKENI. V was trimmed by 8 bases and J by 4 bases, leaving 14 bases between them. The CDR3 region has the DNA TGTGCCAGCCGGAAGGAAACTAGCACTGAAGCTTTCTTT. The encoded protein is CASRKETSTEAFF. Combining the CDR3 with reference TRBV18 and TRBJ1-1 gives the whole variable domain NAGVMQNPRHLVRRRGQEARLRCSPMKGHSHVYWYRQLPEEGLKFMVYLQKENIIDESGMPKERFSAEFPKEGPSILRIQQVVRGDSAAYFCASRKETSTEAFFGQGTRLTVV.

The chain joins TRBV5-1 to TRBJ2-7; D is possibly TRBD1 (6 bases). The CDR3 has 15 residues. Germline V CDR1 and CDR2: SGHRS, YFSETQ. The germline V and J ends were trimmed by 4 bases and 0 bases, with 14 bases remaining between them. The CDR3 DNA reads TGCGCCAGCAGCGCCTACGGGGACACCTCCTACGAGCAGTACGTC. Translated: CASSAYGDTSYEQYV.

V gene TRBV7-2 combines with J gene TRBJ1-6, with D possibly matching TRBD1 (6 bases). The V gene's germline CDR1 is SGHTA and CDR2 FQGNSA. CDR3 length: 15 residues. Trimming removed 2 bases from V and 3 bases from J, with 8 bases in between. In nucleotides, the CDR3 is TGTGCCAGCAGCTTACGGACAGACTATAATTCACCCCTCCACTTT. Translating gives CASSLRTDYNSPLHF. Looking up the rest from reference TRBV7-2 and TRBJ1-6 gives the full variable domain: GAGVSQSPSNKVTEKGKDVELRCDPISGHTALYWYRQSLGQGLEFLIYFQGNSAPDKSGLPSDRFSAERTGGSVSTLTIQRTQQEDSAVYLCASSLRTDYNSPLHFGNGTRLTVT.

V usage is TRBV5-4 and J usage is TRBJ1-4; a possible D gene is TRBD1 (6 bases). V was clipped by 4 bases and J by 3 bases, with 10 bases between them. The germline V gene has CDR1 SGHNT and CDR2 YYREEE (reference sequence). The CDR3 is 14 amino acids. CDR3 sequence reads: CASSVGGSNEKLFF. The CDR3 coding sequence is TGTGCCAGCAGCGTAGGGGGATCTAATGAAAAACTGTTTTTT.

V gene TRBV5-1 combines with J gene TRBJ2-2; 7 bases match TRBD1. CDR3 length: 16 residues. CDR1 is SGHRS and CDR2 is YFSETQ in the germline V gene. V shed 4 bases and J 1 base; nucleotides not matched to a gene: 7. The CDR3 region has the DNA TGCGCCAGCAGCCCAGGACAGGACCAGAACACCGGGGAGCTGTTTTTT. Amino acids: CASSPGQDQNTGELFF.

V gene TRBV29-1 combines with J gene TRBJ2-7, with TRBD1 as a possible D gene (5 bases). The CDR3 extends over 11 amino acids. Germline-derived CDR1 and CDR2 are SQVTM and ANQGSEA. Trimming left V 6 bases short and J 5 bases short, with 11 bases between. Here the CDR3 reads CSVATGDEQYF. The CDR3 coding sequence is TGCAGCGTAGCTACAGGTGACGAGCAGTACTTC.

The chain links TRBV24-1 to TRBJ1-5, with TRBD1 matching over 9 bases. The CDR3 has 16 residues. Germline CDR1 KGHDR, CDR2 SFDVKD. V lost 4 bases to trimming and J lost 6 bases; unmatched junction nucleotides: 9. The CDR3 region is CATSDSTGGYIQPQHF. As DNA, the CDR3 is TGTGCCACCAGTGACTCGACAGGGGGTTATATTCAGCCCCAGCATTTT.